This passage covers 3 T cell receptor beta chains from one sample sequenced in a study of early stage breast cancer tumors. Here immunoSEQ multiplex PCR was the method, and the copy in TCRdb shows in-frame clones only, minus some. The sample lists tens of thousands of clones, less than 75% occurring once. The sample was breast tumor tissue. These receptor sequences come from a person between 50 and 60 years old with breast cancer.

The J gene is TRBJ2-2, the V gene TRBV4-3; the match to TRBD2 covers 10 bases. Germline V gene data show CDR1 as LGHNA and CDR2 as YSLEER. The CDR3 is made up of 19 amino acids. V lost 0 bases and J lost 3; bases outside the gene matches: 10. In DNA form, the CDR3 reads TGCGCCAGCAGCCAAGATCCCCCTAGCGGGAGTTGGGACACCGGGGAGCTGTTTTTT. As protein: CASSQDPPSGSWDTGELFF.

CDR3 sequence (DNA): TGTGCCACCAGCAGAGATCAAACGGTGGGCTATGGCTACACCTTC. Its protein product is CATSRDQTVGYGYTF. This chain connects TRBV15 to TRBJ1-2; D gene ambiguous. The CDR3 is 15 residues long. Trimming shortened V by 0 bases and J by 4 bases, and 12 bases separated the two germline ends. Germline V gene lookup returns CDR1 LNHNV and CDR2 YYDKDF (reference sequence).

The rearrangement joins TRBV4-1 to TRBJ1-6, with 9 bases lining up with TRBD1. The germline CDR1 and CDR2 sequences are MGHRA and YSYEKL. The CDR3 contains 14 residues. The ends lost 3 bases at V and 8 bases at J; junction bases unmatched: 2. CDR3 coding DNA: TGCGCCAGCAGCCATACAGGGGGCGATTCACCCCTCCACTTT. Encoded protein: CASSHTGGDSPLHF.